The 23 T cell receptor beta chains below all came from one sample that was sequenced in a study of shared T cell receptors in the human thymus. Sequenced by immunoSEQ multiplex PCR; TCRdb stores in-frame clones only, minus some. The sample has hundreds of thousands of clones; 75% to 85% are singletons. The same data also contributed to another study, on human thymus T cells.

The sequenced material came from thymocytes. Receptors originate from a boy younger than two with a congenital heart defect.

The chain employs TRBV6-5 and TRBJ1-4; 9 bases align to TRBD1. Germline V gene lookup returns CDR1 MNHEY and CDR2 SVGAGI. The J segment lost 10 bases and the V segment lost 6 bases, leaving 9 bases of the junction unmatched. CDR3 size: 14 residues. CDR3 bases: TGTGCCAGCAGCTCGGGACAGGGTAGCGTAAAACTGTTTTTT. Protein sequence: CASSSGQGSVKLFF.

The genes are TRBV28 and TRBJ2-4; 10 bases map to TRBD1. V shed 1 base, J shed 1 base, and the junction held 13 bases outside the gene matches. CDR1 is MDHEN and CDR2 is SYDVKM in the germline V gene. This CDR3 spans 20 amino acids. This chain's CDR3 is CASSLSQGQGREEAKNIQYF. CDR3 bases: TGTGCCAGCAGTTTATCTCAGGGACAGGGGAGAGAGGAGGCCAAAAACATTCAGTACTTC.

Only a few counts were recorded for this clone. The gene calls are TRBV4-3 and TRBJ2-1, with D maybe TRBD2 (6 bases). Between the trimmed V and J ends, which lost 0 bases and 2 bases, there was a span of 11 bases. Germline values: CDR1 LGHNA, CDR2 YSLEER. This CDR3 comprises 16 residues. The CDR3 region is CASSQEGRGAYNEQFF. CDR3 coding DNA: TGCGCCAGCAGCCAAGAGGGGCGGGGAGCCTACAATGAGCAGTTCTTC.

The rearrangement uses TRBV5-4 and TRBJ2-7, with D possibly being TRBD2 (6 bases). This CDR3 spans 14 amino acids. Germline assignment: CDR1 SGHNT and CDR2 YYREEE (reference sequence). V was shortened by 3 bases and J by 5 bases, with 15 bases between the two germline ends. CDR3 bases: TGTGCCAGCAGCTGGGGCGGGATAAGGGACGAGCAGTACTTC. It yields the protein CASSWGGIRDEQYF.

The CDR3 DNA reads TGCGCCAGCAGCCACGACAGGGCGTTGATCTACGAGCAGTACTTC. It codes for CASSHDRALIYEQYF. The rearrangement uses TRBV5-1 and TRBJ2-7; TRBD1 aligns across 7 bases. V lost 4 bases and J lost 3; bases outside the gene matches: 10. CDR3 size: 15 residues. Germline V gene data show CDR1 as SGHRS and CDR2 as YFSETQ.

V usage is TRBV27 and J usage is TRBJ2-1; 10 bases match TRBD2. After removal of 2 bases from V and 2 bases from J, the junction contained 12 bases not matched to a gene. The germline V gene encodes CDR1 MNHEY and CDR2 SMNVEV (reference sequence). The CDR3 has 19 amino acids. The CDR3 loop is CASSLKWPSGSFAYNEQFF. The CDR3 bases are TGTGCCAGCAGTTTAAAGTGGCCTAGCGGGAGTTTTGCCTACAATGAGCAGTTCTTC.

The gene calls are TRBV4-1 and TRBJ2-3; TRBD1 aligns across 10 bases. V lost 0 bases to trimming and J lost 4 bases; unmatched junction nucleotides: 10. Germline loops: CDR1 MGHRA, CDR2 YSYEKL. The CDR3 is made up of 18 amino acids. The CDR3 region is CASSQDGGGGTGADTQYF. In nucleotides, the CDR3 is TGCGCCAGCAGCCAAGATGGAGGGGGAGGGACAGGGGCAGATACGCAGTATTTT.

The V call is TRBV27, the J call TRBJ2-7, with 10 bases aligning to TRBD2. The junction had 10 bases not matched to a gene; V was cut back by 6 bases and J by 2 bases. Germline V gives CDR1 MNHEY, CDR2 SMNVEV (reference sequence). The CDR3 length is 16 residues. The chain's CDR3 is CASSRGSGRKAYEQYF. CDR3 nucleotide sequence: TGTGCCAGCAGCCGGGGTAGCGGGAGGAAAGCCTACGAGCAGTACTTC.

The CDR3 bases are TGTGCCAGAAGCGTTAAGGGGGGACTAGCGGGAGGGCAAGAGACCCAGTACTTC. It translates to CARSVKGGLAGGQETQYF. The J gene is TRBJ2-5, the V gene TRBV5-3; 16 nucleotides line up with TRBD2. TRBV5-3 is reported as an ORF; its role is uncertain. V trimming: 4 bases; J trimming: 2 bases; junction bases outside the gene matches: 8. The CDR3 sequence is 18 residues long.

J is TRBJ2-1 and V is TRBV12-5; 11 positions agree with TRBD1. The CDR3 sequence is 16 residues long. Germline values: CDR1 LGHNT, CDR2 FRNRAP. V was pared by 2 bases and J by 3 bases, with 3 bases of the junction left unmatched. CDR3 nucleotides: TGTGCTAGTGGTTTGACCGGGACAGGGGGCTACAATGAGCAGTTCTTC. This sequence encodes CASGLTGTGGYNEQFF.

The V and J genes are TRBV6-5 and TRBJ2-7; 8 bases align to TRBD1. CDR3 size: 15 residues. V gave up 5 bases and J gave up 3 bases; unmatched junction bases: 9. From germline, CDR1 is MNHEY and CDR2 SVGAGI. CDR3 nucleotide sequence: TGTGCCAGCAGTCCTCCGGGACAGGCCTACTACGAGCAGTACTTC. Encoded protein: CASSPPGQAYYEQYF.

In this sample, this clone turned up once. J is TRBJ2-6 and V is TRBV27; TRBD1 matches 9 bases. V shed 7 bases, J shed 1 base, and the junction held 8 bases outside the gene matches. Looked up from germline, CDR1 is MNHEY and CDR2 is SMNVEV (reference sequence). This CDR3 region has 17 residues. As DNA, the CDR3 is TGTGCCAGCACCCTACAGGGGGCGCGGTCTGGGGCCAACGTCCTGACTTTC. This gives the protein CASTLQGARSGANVLTF.

The CDR3 sequence: CASSLWETGAPYNEQFF. The CDR3 DNA sequence: TGTGCCAGCAGTTTATGGGAGACAGGGGCCCCCTACAATGAGCAGTTCTTC. The chain is built from TRBV27 and TRBJ2-1; 8 nucleotides line up with TRBD1. J lost 2 bases, V lost 1 base, and 7 bases had no gene match. The germline V gene encodes CDR1 MNHEY and CDR2 SMNVEV (reference sequence). CDR3 length: 17 amino acids.

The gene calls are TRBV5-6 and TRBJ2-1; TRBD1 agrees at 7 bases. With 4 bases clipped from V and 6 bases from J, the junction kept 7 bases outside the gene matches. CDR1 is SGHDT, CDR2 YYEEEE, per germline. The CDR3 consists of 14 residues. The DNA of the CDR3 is TGTGCCAGCAGCCTAGACAGGGACGGCAATGAGCAGTTCTTC. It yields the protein CASSLDRDGNEQFF.

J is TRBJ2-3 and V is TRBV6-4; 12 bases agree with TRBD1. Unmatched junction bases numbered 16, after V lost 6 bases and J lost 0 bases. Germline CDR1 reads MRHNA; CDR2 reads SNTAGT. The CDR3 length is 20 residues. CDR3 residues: CASRRRPGQGAETSTDTQYF. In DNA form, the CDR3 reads TGTGCCAGCAGACGCCGCCCGGGACAGGGGGCAGAGACTAGCACAGATACGCAGTATTTT.

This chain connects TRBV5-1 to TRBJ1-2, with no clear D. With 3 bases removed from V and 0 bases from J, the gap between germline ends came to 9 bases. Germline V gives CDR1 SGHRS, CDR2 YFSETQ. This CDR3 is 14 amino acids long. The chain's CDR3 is CASSSSGSNYGYTF. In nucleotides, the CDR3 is TGCGCCAGCAGCTCCTCGGGATCTAACTATGGCTACACCTTC.

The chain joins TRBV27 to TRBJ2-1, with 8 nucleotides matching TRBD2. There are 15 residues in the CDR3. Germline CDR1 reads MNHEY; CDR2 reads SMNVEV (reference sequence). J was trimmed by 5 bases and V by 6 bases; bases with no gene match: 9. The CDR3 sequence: CASSPTGGVNNEQFF. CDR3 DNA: TGTGCCAGCAGCCCAACGGGGGGGGTTAACAATGAGCAGTTCTTC.

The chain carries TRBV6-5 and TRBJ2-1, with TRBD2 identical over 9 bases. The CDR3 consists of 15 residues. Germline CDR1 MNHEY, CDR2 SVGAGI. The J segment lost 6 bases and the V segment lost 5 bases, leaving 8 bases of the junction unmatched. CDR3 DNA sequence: TGTGCCAGCAGTACAGGACTAGCGAGTCTCAATGAGCAGTTCTTC. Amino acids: CASSTGLASLNEQFF.

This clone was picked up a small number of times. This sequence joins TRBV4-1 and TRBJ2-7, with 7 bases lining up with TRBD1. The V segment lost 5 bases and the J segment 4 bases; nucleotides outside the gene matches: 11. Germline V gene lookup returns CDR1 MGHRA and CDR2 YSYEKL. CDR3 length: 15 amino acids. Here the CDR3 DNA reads TGCGCCAGCAGCTCTCTTAGGACAGGCTCTTACGAGCAGTACTTC. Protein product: CASSSLRTGSYEQYF.

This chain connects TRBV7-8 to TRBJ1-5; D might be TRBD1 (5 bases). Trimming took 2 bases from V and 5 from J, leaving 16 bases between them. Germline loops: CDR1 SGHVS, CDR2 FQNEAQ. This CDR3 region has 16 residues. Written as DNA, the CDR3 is TGTGCCAGCAGCTTATTTGGTAGGCAGGGCGATCAGCCCCAGCATTTT. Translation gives CASSLFGRQGDQPQHF.

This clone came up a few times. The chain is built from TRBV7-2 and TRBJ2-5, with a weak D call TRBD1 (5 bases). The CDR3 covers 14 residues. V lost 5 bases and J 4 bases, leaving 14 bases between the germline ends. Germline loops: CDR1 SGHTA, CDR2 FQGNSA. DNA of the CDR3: TGTGCCAGCAGCCTCCCTAGGGGTTCAGAGACCCAGTACTTC. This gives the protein CASSLPRGSETQYF.

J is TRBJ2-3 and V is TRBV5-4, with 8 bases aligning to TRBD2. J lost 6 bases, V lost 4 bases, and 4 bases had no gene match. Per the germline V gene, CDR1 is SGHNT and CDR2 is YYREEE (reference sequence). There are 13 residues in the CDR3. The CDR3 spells CASSGSGSDTQYF. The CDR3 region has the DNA TGTGCCAGCAGCGGAAGCGGGAGTGATACGCAGTATTTT.

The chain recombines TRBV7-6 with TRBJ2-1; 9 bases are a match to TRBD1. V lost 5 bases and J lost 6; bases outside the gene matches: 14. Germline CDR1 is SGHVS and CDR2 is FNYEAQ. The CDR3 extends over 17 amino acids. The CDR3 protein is CASSITGGELSFNEQFF. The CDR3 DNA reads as TGTGCCAGCAGCATAACAGGGGGCGAGTTGTCTTTCAATGAGCAGTTCTTC.